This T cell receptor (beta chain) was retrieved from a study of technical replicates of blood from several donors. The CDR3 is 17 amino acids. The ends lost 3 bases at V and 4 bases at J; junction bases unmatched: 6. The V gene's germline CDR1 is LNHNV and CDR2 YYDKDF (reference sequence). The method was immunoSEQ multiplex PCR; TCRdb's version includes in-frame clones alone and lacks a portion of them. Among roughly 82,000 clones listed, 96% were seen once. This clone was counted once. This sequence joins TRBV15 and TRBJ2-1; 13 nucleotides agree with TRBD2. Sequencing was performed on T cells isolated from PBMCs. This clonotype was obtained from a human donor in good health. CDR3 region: CATSRELLAGGYNEQFF. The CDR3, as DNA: TGTGCCACCAGCAGGGAATTACTAGCGGGAGGGTACAATGAGCAGTTCTTC.